This T cell receptor beta chain was profiled in a study of PD-L1 blockade in urothelial cancer (dated by TCRdb to 2016 to 2017). Regarding the research as a whole: Therapy was started at some point between 2013 and 2015 for all patients, and atezolizumab 1,200 mg was administered intravenously every 3 weeks. About 85% of the 29 patients were males with bladder-origin urothelial cancer, and about 65% of the roughly 30 reported a prior smoking history. An ECOG performance status of 0 or 1 was recorded for the patients, and 0 to 3 prior chemotherapy regimens had been received by the patients. Blood samples were analyzed 3 weeks after the start of treatment (second dose) and 6 weeks after the start of treatment. A median of around 150,000 T cells and tens of thousands of unique TCRs was obtained from blood samples, and a median clonality of about 0.08 was observed. The study, an exploratory multi-omic analysis, examined somatic, immune and clinical correlates of response to PD-L1 blockade with atezolizumab in urothelial cancer. Pretreatment tumor samples, along with matched peripheral blood serially collected before and after atezolizumab treatment, were subjected to TCR sequencing. Durable clinical benefit was defined as progression-free survival longer than 6 months, and TCR features were also tested against progression-free and overall survival. In the same patients who had TCR sequencing, pretreatment tumors also underwent whole exome sequencing and RNA sequencing. Fewer than ten patients reached durable clinical benefit, while about 19 patients did not. Some 29 patients had pretreatment blood TCR-seq, about 24 had at least one posttreatment blood collection, and about 24 had tumor TCR-seq. What the authors observed across the whole study: Greater expansion of tumor-associated TCR clones in peripheral blood 3 weeks after the start of treatment was observed in patients with durable benefit (n of about 24, p = 0.022). Because the sample size was small (n of about 31) and many of the analyses were exploratory, the results are meant to be hypothesis-generating. A pretreatment peripheral blood TCR clonality below the median was linked to improved progression-free and overall survival.

The cohort comprised about 30 patients with locally advanced or metastatic urothelial carcinoma treated at Memorial Sloan Kettering on a trial protocol. Peripheral blood mononuclear cells were collected from each patient pretreatment and during treatment, giving between 1 and 8 total time points per patient. The Qiagen DNeasy Blood extraction kit was used to purify genomic DNA from total PBMCs and tumor samples. PBMCs were collected pretreatment and during treatment and were isolated and stored as previously described. Spanning cysteine to phenylalanine, the CDR3 consists of 16 amino acids. The kept DNA is CDR3 alone, 48 bases in frame from the first base. Via the germline V gene (reference sequence), CDR1 is GTSNPN and CDR2 SVGIG. V loses 0 bases at its end and J loses 4 bases; junction bases beyond the gene matches: 8. Remarks on this clone: It has no known antigen specificity. Qualities for individual bases were not recorded, and no much larger clone is one base off.

To estimate absolute template abundance from read counts, synthetic TCR analog templates were spiked into each PCR. The immunoSEQ assay used bias-controlled V and J gene primers to amplify TCRbeta CDR3 regions from genomic DNA. Sequencing of rearranged TCRbeta segments was performed at approximately 20X coverage. The original methods were these. Sequencing errors were corrected by clustering, and CDR3s were annotated against IMGT so that V, D and J genes could be assigned. Only productive TCRbeta rearrangements were used in downstream analyses, excluding out-of-frame or stop-codon sequences. Clonality was computed as one minus Shannon entropy normalized by the log of the number of unique productive sequences. Clones differing between time points or between blood and tumor were identified using Fisher's exact test with Benjamini-Hochberg correction, with an adjusted p below 0.01 applied as the threshold. What TCRdb holds here is the immuneACCESS table cut down to in-frame rearrangements. Part of the clones is not present; checked against another copy, under half of the missing clones reflect an unresolved V gene, and the others are unexplained. D and trimming come from the DNA, and the V and J calls and clone size come from that table. The sample table contains about 71,000 clones; only one count was recorded for 85% to 90% of them. Roughly 3.4% of the sample comes from the top ten.

Sequencing used PBMCs, obtained around atezolizumab (anti-PD-L1) treatment. The rearrangement combines TRBV30 with TRBJ2-5; the central 10 bases match TRBD2. This clonotype originated in a man aged 55 to 70 with urothelial cancer. The sequence in DNA is TGTGCCTGGAGTGTACAGGGTAGCGGGGGGTCAGAGACCCAGTACTTC. The translation is CAWSVQGSGGSETQYF.